The 5 T cell receptor beta chains reported below all come from one sample, sequenced in a study of blood T cell repertoires in COVID-19. Produced via immunoSEQ multiplex PCR; TCRdb's table is partial and in-frame only. The profile shows some 200,000 clones, about 93% of them singletons. Material: peripheral blood. The receptors originated from a man younger than 40 with COVID-19, enrolled during active disease.

The chain recombines TRBV5-4 with TRBJ2-1, with 9 bases lining up with TRBD1. CDR1 SGHNT and CDR2 YYREEE come from the germline V gene (reference sequence). Trimming removed 0 bases from V and 9 bases from J; junction bases left unmatched: 10. The length of the CDR3 is 16 residues. In DNA, the CDR3 is TGTGCCAGCAGCTTGGCCCGGGACAGGGTCGTGGGTGAGCAGTTCTTC. Protein sequence: CASSLARDRVVGEQFF.

The CDR3 DNA sequence: TGCGCCAGCAGGCCCACAGGGGGCGTGGGTGGCTACACCTTC. Translating gives CASRPTGGVGGYTF. The chain combines TRBV5-1 with TRBJ1-2; 9 bases are a match to TRBD1. V lost 5 bases to trimming and J lost 7 bases; unmatched junction nucleotides: 9. Germline V gene lookup returns CDR1 SGHRS and CDR2 YFSETQ. This CDR3 is built from 14 residues.

This chain joins TRBV6-1 and TRBJ1-6, with D unresolved. The germline CDR1 and CDR2 sequences are MNHNS and SASEGT. V gave up 1 base and J gave up 8 bases, with 9 bases separating them. The CDR3 covers 14 residues. CDR3 nucleotide sequence: TGTGCCAGCAGTGAAGTGTCACTCGATTCACCCCTCCACTTT. It is translated as CASSEVSLDSPLHF.

The J gene is TRBJ2-5, the V gene TRBV20-1; no firm D call. V lost 3 bases, J lost 4 bases, and 6 bases lay in between. Germline assignment: CDR1 DFQATT and CDR2 SNEGSKA (reference sequence). The CDR3 totals 11 residues. The CDR3: CSASSGETQYF. The CDR3 DNA is TGCAGTGCTAGTTCCGGAGAGACCCAGTACTTC.

The gene calls are TRBV6-5 and TRBJ1-1, with unresolved D. This CDR3 region has 16 residues. The germline CDR1 and CDR2 sequences are MNHEY and SVGAGI. Trimming removed 0 bases at V and 1 base at J, with 12 bases between. CDR3 in amino acids: CASSYSKGWANTEAFF. The CDR3 DNA reads TGTGCCAGCAGTTACTCGAAAGGCTGGGCGAACACTGAAGCTTTCTTT.